Detailed here is one T cell receptor beta chain. This clone's antigen is unknown. There are no base qualities to consult, and no much larger clone falls within one base. The germline V gene gives CDR1 as MGHRA and CDR2 as YSYEKL. Taken from cysteine to phenylalanine, the CDR3 has 15 residues. Only the CDR3 part of the read is kept: 45 bases, read in frame from the first base. V loses 0 bases, J loses 6 bases, and the germline ends lie 14 bases apart. This entry belongs to a study of CD8 T cells in Susac syndrome (dated by TCRdb to between 2018 and 2021). For the wider study: The study used repertoire sequencing to test whether antigen drove CD8+ T cell activation and differentiation in Susac syndrome. Clonality of the CD8+ T cell repertoire was compared between around eleven healthy donors, about 14 Susac syndrome patients and around 16 multiple sclerosis patients.

RNA was extracted using the RNeasy kit, and roughly 0.5 to 1 ug of the RNA was reverse transcribed with random hexamers. TCR beta CDR3 regions were amplified with the immunoSEQ multiplex PCR assay covering 54 Vbeta and 13 Jbeta segments. PCR amplification bias was corrected by using a synthetic template baseline for primer optimization and computational correction. Processing in the source paper ran as follows. Reads were annotated to V, D and J genes per IMGT and analyzed with immunoSEQ Analyzer, keeping only productive sequences. Clonality was calculated as one minus the Shannon entropy normalized by log2 of the number of productive unique sequences. Public and private clones were assessed among the 100 most prevalent clones of each patient and control. A clone was defined as Susac-specific if it was absent from the healthy and MS cohorts, from 1052 published viral clones and from other ImmuneACCESS disease sequences. TCRdb reprocessing: public reads trimmed at Q25 with fastp, clones called with MiXCR, in-frame beta chains kept. Merged by CDR3 protein, the rows form single entries marked with the most common genes and DNA. Here the V and J calls rest on TCRdb's processing, not on the authors' analysis. This sample gives roughly 400,000 distinct CDR3 sequences in total; around 83% of them show up just once. The top ten hold under 0.15% of the sample.

Paper-wide results and their limitations: The number of individuals in the TCR sequencing and HLA analysis was recognized as being relatively small.

High-throughput TCR beta sequencing profiled peripheral blood CD8+ and CD4+ T cells from healthy donors, Susac syndrome patients and multiple sclerosis patients. Multiple sclerosis controls were treatment-naive patients with stable or active relapsing-remitting disease fulfilling revised McDonald criteria. Bulk CD8+ and CD4+ T cells were purified by magnetic negative isolation, while CD8+ TEMRA cells were enriched using FACS. Blood was collected in EDTA tubes and processed within 24 hours, with PBMCs isolated through density gradient centrifugation. PBMCs intended for TCR sequencing were frozen in liquid nitrogen and were later thawed in a 37 degrees C water bath. Purity of sorted or isolated CD4+, CD8+ and CD8+ TEMRA cells was at least 90%.

Recombination connected TRBV4-1 to TRBJ1-2; TRBD1 is perhaps the D gene, given 5 matching bases. What was sequenced was CD8+ T cells from PBMCs. The clonotype was recovered from a human donor with multiple sclerosis. The bases are TGCGCCAGCAGCCAAGAACGGCAGGGTGGGGATGGCTACACCTTC. Its coded protein is CASSQERQGGDGYTF.